This TCR beta chain was identified during a study of STAT5B mutations in CD4+ large granular lymphocyte leukemia. Generated by immunoSEQ multiplex PCR, the TCRdb table keeps only in-frame clones and is missing some. The sample includes about 30,000 clones, approximately 76% seen only once; the top ten take roughly 0.48%. Trimming shortened V by 4 bases and J by 8 bases, and 14 bases separated the two germline ends. CDR1 and CDR2 from the germline V gene are SGHDT and YYEEEE. The CDR3 covers 13 residues. The chain couples TRBV5-6 to TRBJ2-3, with D tentatively TRBD2 (5 bases). Sequenced material: CD4+ T cells from blood buffy coats. This TCR came from a human donor in good health. This CDR3 reads CASSRTGIGTQYF. CDR3 in DNA: TGTGCCAGCAGCCGAACGGGGATCGGTACGCAGTATTTT.